One and the same sample provided the 21 T cell receptor beta chains below, sequenced in a study of blood T cell repertoires in COVID-19. Some clones are missing from TCRdb's copy, which holds only in-frame ones; the method was immunoSEQ multiplex PCR. The top ten hold 2.5% to 3.5% of the sample, which has 140,000 to 150,000 clones, roughly 91% seen once. Sequenced material: peripheral blood. The receptors come from a man aged 55-75 years with active or convalescent COVID-19.

J is TRBJ1-1 and V is TRBV4-1, with D possibly TRBD1 on 5 matching bases. There are 16 residues in the CDR3. V was clipped by 0 bases and J by 5 bases, with 16 bases between them. Germline CDR1 and CDR2: MGHRA and YSYEKL. CDR3 protein: CASSQEWRGSGTEAFF. DNA of the CDR3: TGCGCCAGCAGCCAAGAGTGGAGGGGCTCGGGGACTGAAGCTTTCTTT.

CDR3 region: CASSEGLAGRNEQFF. As DNA, the CDR3 is TGTGCCAGCAGCGAGGGACTAGCGGGGCGTAATGAGCAGTTCTTC. The rearrangement uses TRBV9 and TRBJ2-1; 13 nucleotides match TRBD2. V was clipped by 3 bases and J by 7 bases; unmatched bases: 4. Germline-derived CDR1 and CDR2 are SGDLS and YYNGEE. The length of the CDR3 is 15 residues. The variable domain in full, completed from reference TRBV9 and TRBJ2-1, reads DSGVTQTPKHLITATGQRVTLRCSPRSGDLSVYWYQQSLDQGLQFLIQYYNGEERAKGNILERFSAQQFPDLHSELNLSSLELGDSALYFCASSEGLAGRNEQFFGPGTRLTVL.

This chain joins TRBV19 and TRBJ2-4, with TRBD2 as a possible D gene (6 bases). Per germline, CDR1 LNHDA and CDR2 SQIVND (reference sequence). The CDR3 contains 14 residues. With 5 bases removed from V and 8 bases from J, the gap between germline ends came to 16 bases. The CDR3, as DNA: TGTGCCAGTAGTGGGGACTTTCTTATAGACATTCAGTACTTC. This sequence encodes CASSGDFLIDIQYF.

The chain recombines TRBV28 with TRBJ2-1; possibly TRBD2 for D (7 bases). The V and J ends lost 7 bases and 8 bases respectively, with 15 bases between them. Germline V gene data show CDR1 as MDHEN and CDR2 as SYDVKM. The CDR3 spans 13 residues. CDR3 nucleotides: TGTGCCAGCACCTCGGGGGGCCTGGATGAGCAGTTCTTC. Translating gives CASTSGGLDEQFF.

The rearrangement links TRBV6-4 to TRBJ2-3, with 9 bases aligning to TRBD2. CDR1 and CDR2 from the germline V gene are MRHNA and SNTAGT. The CDR3 extends over 17 amino acids. The junction had 8 bases not matched to a gene; V was cut back by 0 bases and J by 4 bases. The CDR3 spells CASSDSWTSGGSDTQYF. For the CDR3, the DNA is TGTGCCAGCAGTGACTCCTGGACGAGCGGGGGGTCAGATACGCAGTATTTT.

The chain has TRBV5-6 and TRBJ2-7; D gene unclear. CDR3 length: 12 residues. With 0 bases removed from V and 6 bases from J, the gap between germline ends came to 7 bases. CDR1 is SGHDT, CDR2 YYEEEE, per germline. CDR3 loop: CASSLERVEQYF. The CDR3 DNA sequence: TGTGCCAGCAGCTTGGAACGGGTCGAGCAGTACTTC.

This chain uses TRBV28 with TRBJ2-7, with 8 bases fitting TRBD1. V dropped 0 bases and J dropped 5; count of bases not matched to a gene: 6. The CDR3 is 15 residues long. Germline-derived CDR1 and CDR2 are MDHEN and SYDVKM. CDR3 amino acids: CASSLWAGTGHEQYF. CDR3 DNA: TGTGCCAGCAGTTTATGGGCAGGGACAGGCCACGAGCAGTACTTC.

The rearrangement links TRBV18 to TRBJ1-5; 7 bases align to TRBD1. CDR1 is KGHSH, CDR2 LQKENI, per germline. The ends lost 4 bases at V and 5 bases at J; junction bases unmatched: 17. This CDR3 spans 18 amino acids. CDR3 coding DNA: TGTGCCAGCTCACAAGTGACAGGGTTTGTCCCCGCAGATCAGCCCCAGCATTTT. As protein: CASSQVTGFVPADQPQHF.

V and J are TRBV10-3 and TRBJ2-7; 8 bases are shared with TRBD2. Per germline, CDR1 ENHRY and CDR2 SYGVKD. With V trimmed by 3 bases and J by 2 bases, 6 bases remained unmatched. This CDR3 has 15 residues. The CDR3 DNA sequence: TGTGCCATCAGTGACCCCGGGAGGGGGGCCTACGAGCAGTACTTC. Residues: CAISDPGRGAYEQYF.

As DNA, the CDR3 is TGTGCCAGCAACCCTAGCGGGAGGGTTGCAGATACGCAGTATTTT. This translates into CASNPSGRVADTQYF. This rearrangement joins TRBV9 to TRBJ2-3, with 12 bases lining up with TRBD2. The CDR3 sequence is 15 residues long. Germline V CDR1 and CDR2: SGDLS, YYNGEE. With V trimmed by 6 bases and J by 4 bases, 6 bases remained unmatched. The entire variable domain, with the rest obtained from reference TRBV9 and TRBJ2-3, is as follows: DSGVTQTPKHLITATGQRVTLRCSPRSGDLSVYWYQQSLDQGLQFLIQYYNGEERAKGNILERFSAQQFPDLHSELNLSSLELGDSALYFCASNPSGRVADTQYFGPGTRLTVL.

The chain combines TRBV5-8 with TRBJ1-5; 7 bases fit TRBD1. Germline V gene data show CDR1 as SGHTS and CDR2 as YDEGEE. Losses at the gene ends were 4 bases for V and 6 bases for J; bases not matched to a gene: 4. The CDR3 runs to 13 residues. The CDR3 sequence is CASSMTGIQPQHF. CDR3 DNA: TGTGCCAGCAGCATGACAGGGATTCAGCCCCAGCATTTT.

The chain has TRBV24-1 and TRBJ1-2; 9 bases are a match to TRBD1. The germline gives CDR1 KGHDR, CDR2 SFDVKD. J lost 1 base, V lost 3 bases, and 5 bases had no gene match. The CDR3 has 16 amino acids. As DNA, the CDR3 is TGTGCCACCAGTGATCGCGACAGGGGGGATAACTATGGCTACACCTTC. Its translation is CATSDRDRGDNYGYTF.

This clone was seen just once. The chain joins TRBV12-5 to TRBJ1-1; tentatively, D is TRBD1 (5 bases). Germline lookup yields CDR1 LGHNT and CDR2 FRNRAP. V was cut by 9 bases and J by 5 bases, with 28 bases left in between. The CDR3 extends over 17 amino acids. CDR3 in amino acids: CASPIMTPRVEGTEAFF. CDR3 DNA: TGTGCTAGCCCTATTATGACGCCGAGGGTGGAGGGGACTGAAGCTTTCTTT.

The rearrangement uses TRBV20-1 and TRBJ1-3; tentative D call: TRBD1 (6 bases). Germline CDR1 reads DFQATT; CDR2 reads SNEGSKA (reference sequence). With 3 bases removed from V and 3 bases from J, the gap between germline ends came to 9 bases. This CDR3 is built from 13 residues. CDR3 nucleotides: TGCAGTGCTAGTCGGACAGATGGAAACACCATATATTTT. Amino acid sequence: CSASRTDGNTIYF.

The V gene is TRBV11-2, the J gene TRBJ2-7; D is perhaps TRBD2 (7 bases). Germline CDR1 reads SGHAT; CDR2 reads FQNNGV. V lost 5 bases and J 0 bases, leaving 20 bases between the germline ends. The CDR3 contains 17 residues. CDR3 nucleotides: TGTGCCAGCAGCCCCTTTGGGGGAGGGGGGCTCTCCTACGAGCAGTACTTC. Protein: CASSPFGGGGLSYEQYF.

The genes are TRBV21-1 and TRBJ2-7; no check of the table's D call, TRBD1, against the DNA was made. TRBV21-1 is an annotated pseudogene. The CDR3 extends over 16 amino acids. DNA for the CDR3: TGTGCCAGCAGCAACCCAGGACAGGGGCCTAACTACGAGCAGTACTTC. Protein sequence: CASSNPGQGPNYEQYF.

The genes are TRBV29-1 and TRBJ2-3, with TRBD1 matching 9 bases. From germline, CDR1 is SQVTM and CDR2 ANQGSEA. The CDR3 sequence is 13 residues long. J lost 5 bases, V lost 7 bases, and 7 bases had no gene match. As DNA, the CDR3 is TGCAGCGCCCGGGACAGGGCGAAAGATACGCAGTATTTT. Protein: CSARDRAKDTQYF.

The V call is TRBV28, the J call TRBJ2-1; TRBD1 is a possible D gene (5 bases). The CDR3 is made up of 13 amino acids. Germline V lookup: CDR1 MDHEN, CDR2 SYDVKM. The V end lost 6 bases, the J end lost 3 bases, and 9 bases lay between the germline ends. In DNA, the CDR3 is TGTGCCAGCAGAGACAGAGACTACAATGAGCAGTTCTTC. Encoded protein: CASRDRDYNEQFF.

The V call is TRBV7-2, the J call TRBJ2-3, with 13 bases fitting TRBD2. There are 14 residues in the CDR3. Unmatched junction bases numbered 4, after V lost 5 bases and J lost 8 bases. Germline CDR1 reads SGHTA; CDR2 reads FQGNSA. CDR3 nucleotide sequence: TGTGCCAGCAGCGCCGGACTAGCGGGAGTTACGCAGTATTTT. It translates to CASSAGLAGVTQYF. Using reference TRBV7-2 and TRBJ2-3 for the parts outside the CDR3, the full variable domain is GAGVSQSPSNKVTEKGKDVELRCDPISGHTALYWYRQSLGQGLEFLIYFQGNSAPDKSGLPSDRFSAERTGGSVSTLTIQRTQQEDSAVYLCASSAGLAGVTQYFGPGTRLTVL.

The V call is TRBV12-2, the J call TRBJ1-6. TRBV12-2 is a pseudogene locus. The CDR3 loop spans 15 amino acids. CDR3 sequence reads: CASRSPSGLGSPLHF. The DNA for the CDR3 is TGTGCAAGTCGCTCCCCCTCGGGACTTGGTTCACCCCTCCACTTT.

This chain uses TRBV6-5 with TRBJ2-7, with TRBD2 matching over 9 bases. Germline V lookup: CDR1 MNHEY, CDR2 SVGAGI. V was clipped by 4 bases and J by 2 bases; unmatched bases: 3. The CDR3 is 14 residues long. CDR3 sequence: CASSWTSATYEQYF. DNA of the CDR3: TGTGCCAGCAGTTGGACTAGCGCGACCTACGAGCAGTACTTC.